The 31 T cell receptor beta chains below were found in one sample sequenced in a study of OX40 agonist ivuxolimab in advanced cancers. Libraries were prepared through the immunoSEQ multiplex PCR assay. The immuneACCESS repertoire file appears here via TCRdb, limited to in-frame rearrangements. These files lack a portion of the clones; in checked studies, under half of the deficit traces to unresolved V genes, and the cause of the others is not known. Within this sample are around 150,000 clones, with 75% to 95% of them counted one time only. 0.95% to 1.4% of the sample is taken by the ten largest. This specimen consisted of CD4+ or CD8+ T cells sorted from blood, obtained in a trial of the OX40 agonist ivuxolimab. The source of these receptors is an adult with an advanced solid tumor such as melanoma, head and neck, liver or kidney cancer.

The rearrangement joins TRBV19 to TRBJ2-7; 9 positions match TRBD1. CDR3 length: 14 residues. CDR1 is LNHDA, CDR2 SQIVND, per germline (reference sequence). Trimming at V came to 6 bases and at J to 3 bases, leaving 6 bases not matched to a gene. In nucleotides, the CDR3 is TGTGCCAGTAGCTACCGGGACAGGGACTACGAGCAGTACTTC. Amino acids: CASSYRDRDYEQYF.

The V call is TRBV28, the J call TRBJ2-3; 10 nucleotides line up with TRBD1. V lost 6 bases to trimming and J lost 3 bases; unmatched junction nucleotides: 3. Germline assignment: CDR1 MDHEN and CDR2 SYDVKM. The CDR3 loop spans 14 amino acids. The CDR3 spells CASSTGQGTDTQYF. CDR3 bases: TGTGCCAGCAGCACGGGACAGGGGACAGATACGCAGTATTTT.

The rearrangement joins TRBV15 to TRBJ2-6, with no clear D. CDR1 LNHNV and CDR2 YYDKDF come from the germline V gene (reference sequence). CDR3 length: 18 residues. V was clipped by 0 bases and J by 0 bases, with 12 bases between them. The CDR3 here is CATSRDLRIISGANVLTF. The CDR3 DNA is TGTGCCACCAGCAGAGATCTACGGATAATCTCTGGGGCCAACGTCCTGACTTTC.

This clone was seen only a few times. The CDR3 loop is CATSAGGTNEKLFF. CDR3 DNA: TGTGCCACCTCGGCAGGGGGAACTAATGAAAAACTGTTTTTT. The rearrangement joins TRBV28 to TRBJ1-4; 7 bases line up with TRBD1. CDR1 is MDHEN and CDR2 is SYDVKM in the germline V gene. The CDR3 runs 14 residues. V dropped 10 bases and J dropped 1; count of bases not matched to a gene: 6. The full variable domain, in which reference TRBV28 and TRBJ1-4 provide the parts outside the CDR3, is DVKVTQSSRYLVKRTGEKVFLECVQDMDHENMFWYRQDPGLGLRLIYFSYDVKMKEKGDIPEGYSVSREKKERFSLILESASTNQTSMYLCATSAGGTNEKLFFGSGTQLSVL.

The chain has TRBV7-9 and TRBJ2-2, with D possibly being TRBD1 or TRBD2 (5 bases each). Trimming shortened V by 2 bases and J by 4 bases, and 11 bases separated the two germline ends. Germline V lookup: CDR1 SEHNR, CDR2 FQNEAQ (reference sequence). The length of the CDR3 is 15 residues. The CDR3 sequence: CASSLTSGSTGELFF. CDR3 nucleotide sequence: TGTGCCAGCAGCTTAACGTCAGGGAGCACCGGGGAGCTGTTTTTT.

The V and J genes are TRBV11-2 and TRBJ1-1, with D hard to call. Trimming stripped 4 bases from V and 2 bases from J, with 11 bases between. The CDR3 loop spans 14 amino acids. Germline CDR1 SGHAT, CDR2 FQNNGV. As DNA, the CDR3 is TGTGCCAGCAGCTACGGTAGTTCCAACACTGAAGCTTTCTTT. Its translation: CASSYGSSNTEAFF.

The CDR3 region has the DNA TGTGCCAGCAGTTTAGGGACTAGCGGGATAGGTGAGCAGTTCTTC. Translated, it gives CASSLGTSGIGEQFF. This rearrangement joins TRBV2 to TRBJ2-1; TRBD2 aligns across 13 bases. V dropped 5 bases and J dropped 9; count of bases not matched to a gene: 7. This CDR3 is built from 15 residues. Germline CDR1 SNHLY, CDR2 FYNNEI.

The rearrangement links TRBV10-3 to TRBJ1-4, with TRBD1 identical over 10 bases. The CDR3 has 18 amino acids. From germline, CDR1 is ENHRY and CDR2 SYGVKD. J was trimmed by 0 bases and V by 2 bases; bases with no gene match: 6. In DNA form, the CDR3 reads TGTGCCATCAGTGAGAAGGGACAGGGGTTTCCAACTAATGAAAAACTGTTTTTT. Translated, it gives CAISEKGQGFPTNEKLFF.

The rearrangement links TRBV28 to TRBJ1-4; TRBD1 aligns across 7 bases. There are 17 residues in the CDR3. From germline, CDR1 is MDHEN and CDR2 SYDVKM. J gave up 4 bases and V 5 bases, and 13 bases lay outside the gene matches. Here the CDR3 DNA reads TGTGCCAGCAGTCCCGCCGCAGGGGGAGGGGGTAATGAAAAACTGTTTTTT. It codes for CASSPAAGGGGNEKLFF. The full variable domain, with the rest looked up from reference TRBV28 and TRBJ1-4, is DVKVTQSSRYLVKRTGEKVFLECVQDMDHENMFWYRQDPGLGLRLIYFSYDVKMKEKGDIPEGYSVSREKKERFSLILESASTNQTSMYLCASSPAAGGGGNEKLFFGSGTQLSVL.

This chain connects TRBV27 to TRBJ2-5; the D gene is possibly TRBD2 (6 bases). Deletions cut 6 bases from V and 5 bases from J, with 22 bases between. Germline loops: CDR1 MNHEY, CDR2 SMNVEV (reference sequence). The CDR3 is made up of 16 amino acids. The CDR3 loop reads CASRLGQGLEGETQYF. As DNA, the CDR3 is TGTGCCAGCAGACTTGGGCAGGGACTGGAGGGGGAGACCCAGTACTTC.

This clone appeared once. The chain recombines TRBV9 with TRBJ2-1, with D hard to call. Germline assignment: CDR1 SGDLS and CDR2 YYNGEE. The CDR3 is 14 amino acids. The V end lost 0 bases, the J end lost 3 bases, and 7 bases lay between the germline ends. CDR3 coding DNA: TGTGCCAGCAGCGTAGCTCTGGTCTACAATGAGCAGTTCTTC. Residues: CASSVALVYNEQFF.

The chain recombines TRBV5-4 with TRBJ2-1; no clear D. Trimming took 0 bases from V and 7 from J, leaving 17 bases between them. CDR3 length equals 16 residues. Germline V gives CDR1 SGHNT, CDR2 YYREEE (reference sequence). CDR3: CASSLEGGSDGNEQFF. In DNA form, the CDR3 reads TGTGCCAGCAGCTTGGAAGGCGGATCCGATGGAAATGAGCAGTTCTTC.

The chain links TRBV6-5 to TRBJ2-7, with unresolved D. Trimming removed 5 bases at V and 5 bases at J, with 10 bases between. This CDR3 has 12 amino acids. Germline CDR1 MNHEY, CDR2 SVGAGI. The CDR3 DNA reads TGTGCCAGCAGTACCCTATCCGACGAGCAGTACTTC. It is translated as CASSTLSDEQYF.

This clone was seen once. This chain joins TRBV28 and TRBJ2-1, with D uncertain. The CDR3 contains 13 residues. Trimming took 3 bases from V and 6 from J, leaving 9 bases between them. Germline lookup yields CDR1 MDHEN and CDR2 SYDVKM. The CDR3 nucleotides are TGTGCCAGCAGTTTGGCCGTGCCCAATGAGCAGTTCTTC. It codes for CASSLAVPNEQFF.

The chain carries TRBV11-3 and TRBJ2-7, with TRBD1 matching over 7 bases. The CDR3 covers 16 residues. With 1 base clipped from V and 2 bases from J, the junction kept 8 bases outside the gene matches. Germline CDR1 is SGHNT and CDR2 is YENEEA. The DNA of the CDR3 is TGTGCCAGCAGCTTAGGTGGGACAGTCACAACCTACGAGCAGTACTTC. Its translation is CASSLGGTVTTYEQYF.

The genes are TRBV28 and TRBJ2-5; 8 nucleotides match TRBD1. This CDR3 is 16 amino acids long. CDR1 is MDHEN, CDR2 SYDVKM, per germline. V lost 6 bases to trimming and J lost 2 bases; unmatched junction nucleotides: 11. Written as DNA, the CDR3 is TGTGCCAGCAGGAATGACCCCGGGACAGGACAAGAGACCCAGTACTTC. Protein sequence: CASRNDPGTGQETQYF.

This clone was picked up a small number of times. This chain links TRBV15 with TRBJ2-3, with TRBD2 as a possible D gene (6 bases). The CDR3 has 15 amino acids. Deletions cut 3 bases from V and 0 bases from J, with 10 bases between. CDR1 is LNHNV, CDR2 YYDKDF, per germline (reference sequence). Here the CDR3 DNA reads TGTGCCACCAGCAGTGGTAGCGGTAGCACAGATACGCAGTATTTT. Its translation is CATSSGSGSTDTQYF.

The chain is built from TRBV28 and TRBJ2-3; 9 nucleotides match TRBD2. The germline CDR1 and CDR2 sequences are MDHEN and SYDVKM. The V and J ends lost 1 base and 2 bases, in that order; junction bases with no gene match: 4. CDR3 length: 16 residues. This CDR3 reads CASSLSSGELTDTQYF. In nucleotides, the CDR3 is TGTGCCAGCAGTTTATCTAGCGGGGAGCTCACAGATACGCAGTATTTT. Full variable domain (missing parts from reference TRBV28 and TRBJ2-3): DVKVTQSSRYLVKRTGEKVFLECVQDMDHENMFWYRQDPGLGLRLIYFSYDVKMKEKGDIPEGYSVSREKKERFSLILESASTNQTSMYLCASSLSSGELTDTQYFGPGTRLTVL.

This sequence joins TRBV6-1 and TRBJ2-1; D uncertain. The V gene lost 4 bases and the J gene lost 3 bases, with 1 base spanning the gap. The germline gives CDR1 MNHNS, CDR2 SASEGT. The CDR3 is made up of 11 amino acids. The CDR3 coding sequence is TGTGCCAGCAGTGTCTACAATGAGCAGTTCTTC. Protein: CASSVYNEQFF.

CDR3 protein: CASSEQFSTDTQYF. CDR3 nucleotides: TGTGCCAGCAGTGAACAGTTTAGCACAGATACGCAGTATTTT. The rearrangement uses TRBV6-1 and TRBJ2-3; D uncertain. In germline, CDR1 is MNHNS, CDR2 SASEGT. The CDR3 contains 14 residues. The ends were cut back, 2 bases at V and 0 bases at J, with 6 bases in the middle.

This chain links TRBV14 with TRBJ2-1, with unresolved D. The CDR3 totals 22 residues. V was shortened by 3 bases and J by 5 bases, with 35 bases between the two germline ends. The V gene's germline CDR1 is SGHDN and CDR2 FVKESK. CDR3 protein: CASSHLPGQTNSRQPWDNEQFF. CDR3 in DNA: TGTGCCAGCAGCCATTTACCCGGGCAAACAAATAGCCGGCAACCGTGGGACAATGAGCAGTTCTTC.

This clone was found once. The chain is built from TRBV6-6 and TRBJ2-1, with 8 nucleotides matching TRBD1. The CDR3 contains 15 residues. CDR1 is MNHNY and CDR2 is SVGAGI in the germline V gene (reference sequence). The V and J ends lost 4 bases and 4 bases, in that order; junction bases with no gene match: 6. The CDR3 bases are TGTGCCAGCAGTTCGTGGACAGGGCCGTACAATGAGCAGTTCTTC. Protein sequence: CASSSWTGPYNEQFF.

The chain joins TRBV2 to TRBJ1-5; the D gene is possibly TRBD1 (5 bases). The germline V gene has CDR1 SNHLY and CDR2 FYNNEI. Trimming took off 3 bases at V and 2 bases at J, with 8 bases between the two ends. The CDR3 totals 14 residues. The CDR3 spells CASSDRGGNQPQHF. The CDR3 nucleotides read TGTGCCAGCAGTGATAGAGGGGGCAATCAGCCCCAGCATTTT.

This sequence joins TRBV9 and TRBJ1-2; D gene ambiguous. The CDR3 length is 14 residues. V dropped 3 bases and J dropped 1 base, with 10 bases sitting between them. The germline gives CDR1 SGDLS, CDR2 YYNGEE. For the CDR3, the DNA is TGTGCCAGCAGCGCCAGCGATCTTAACTATGGCTACACCTTC. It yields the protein CASSASDLNYGYTF.

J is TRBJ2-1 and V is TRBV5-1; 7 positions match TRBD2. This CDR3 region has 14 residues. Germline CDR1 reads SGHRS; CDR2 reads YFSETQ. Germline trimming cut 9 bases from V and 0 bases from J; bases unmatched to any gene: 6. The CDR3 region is CATRLAGSYNEQFF. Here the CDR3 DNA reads TGCGCCACCCGACTAGCAGGCTCCTACAATGAGCAGTTCTTC.

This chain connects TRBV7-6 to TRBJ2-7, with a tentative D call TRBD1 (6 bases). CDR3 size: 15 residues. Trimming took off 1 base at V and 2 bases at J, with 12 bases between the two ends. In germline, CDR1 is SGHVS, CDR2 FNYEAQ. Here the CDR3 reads CASSLEAGVTYEQYF. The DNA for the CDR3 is TGTGCCAGCAGCTTAGAGGCAGGGGTCACCTACGAGCAGTACTTC.

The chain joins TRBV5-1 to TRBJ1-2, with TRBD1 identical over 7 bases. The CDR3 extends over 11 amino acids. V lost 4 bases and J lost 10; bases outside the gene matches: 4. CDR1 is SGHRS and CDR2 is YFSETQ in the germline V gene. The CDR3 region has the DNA TGCGCCAGCAGCCTAGGGACAGTCTACACCTTC. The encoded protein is CASSLGTVYTF.

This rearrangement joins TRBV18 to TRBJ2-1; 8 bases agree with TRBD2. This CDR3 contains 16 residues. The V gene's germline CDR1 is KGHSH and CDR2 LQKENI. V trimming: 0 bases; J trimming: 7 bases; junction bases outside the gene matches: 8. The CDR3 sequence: CASSPPLAGVSNEQFF. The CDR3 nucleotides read TGTGCCAGCTCACCACCCCTAGCGGGCGTTTCTAATGAGCAGTTCTTC. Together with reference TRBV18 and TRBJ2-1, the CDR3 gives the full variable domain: NAGVMQNPRHLVRRRGQEARLRCSPMKGHSHVYWYRQLPEEGLKFMVYLQKENIIDESGMPKERFSAEFPKEGPSILRIQQVVRGDSAAYFCASSPPLAGVSNEQFFGPGTRLTVL.

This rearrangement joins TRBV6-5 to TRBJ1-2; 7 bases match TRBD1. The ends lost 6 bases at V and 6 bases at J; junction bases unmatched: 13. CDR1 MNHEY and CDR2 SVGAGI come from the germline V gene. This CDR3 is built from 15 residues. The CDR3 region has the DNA TGTGCCAGCAGCCAGACCACAGGGGTTAGTAATGGCTACACCTTC. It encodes CASSQTTGVSNGYTF.

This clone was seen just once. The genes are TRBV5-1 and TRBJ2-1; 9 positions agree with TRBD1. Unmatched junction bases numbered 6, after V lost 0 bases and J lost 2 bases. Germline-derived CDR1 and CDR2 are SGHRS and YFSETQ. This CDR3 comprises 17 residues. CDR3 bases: TGCGCCAGCAGCTTGGAAGGGACAGGGCCACCCTACAATGAGCAGTTCTTC. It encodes CASSLEGTGPPYNEQFF.

CDR3 nucleotide sequence: TGTGCCAGCAGCTTAGTGGGCCCGGCTCCATACGAGCAGTACTTC. This codes for CASSLVGPAPYEQYF. The chain recombines TRBV7-2 with TRBJ2-7; no clear D gene. Trimming took 1 base from V and 4 from J, leaving 14 bases between them. The CDR3 contains 15 residues. Germline lookup yields CDR1 SGHTA and CDR2 FQGNSA. The variable domain in full, completed from reference TRBV7-2 and TRBJ2-7, reads GAGVSQSPSNKVTEKGKDVELRCDPISGHTALYWYRQSLGQGLEFLIYFQGNSAPDKSGLPSDRFSAERTGGSVSTLTIQRTQQEDSAVYLCASSLVGPAPYEQYFGPGTRLTVT.